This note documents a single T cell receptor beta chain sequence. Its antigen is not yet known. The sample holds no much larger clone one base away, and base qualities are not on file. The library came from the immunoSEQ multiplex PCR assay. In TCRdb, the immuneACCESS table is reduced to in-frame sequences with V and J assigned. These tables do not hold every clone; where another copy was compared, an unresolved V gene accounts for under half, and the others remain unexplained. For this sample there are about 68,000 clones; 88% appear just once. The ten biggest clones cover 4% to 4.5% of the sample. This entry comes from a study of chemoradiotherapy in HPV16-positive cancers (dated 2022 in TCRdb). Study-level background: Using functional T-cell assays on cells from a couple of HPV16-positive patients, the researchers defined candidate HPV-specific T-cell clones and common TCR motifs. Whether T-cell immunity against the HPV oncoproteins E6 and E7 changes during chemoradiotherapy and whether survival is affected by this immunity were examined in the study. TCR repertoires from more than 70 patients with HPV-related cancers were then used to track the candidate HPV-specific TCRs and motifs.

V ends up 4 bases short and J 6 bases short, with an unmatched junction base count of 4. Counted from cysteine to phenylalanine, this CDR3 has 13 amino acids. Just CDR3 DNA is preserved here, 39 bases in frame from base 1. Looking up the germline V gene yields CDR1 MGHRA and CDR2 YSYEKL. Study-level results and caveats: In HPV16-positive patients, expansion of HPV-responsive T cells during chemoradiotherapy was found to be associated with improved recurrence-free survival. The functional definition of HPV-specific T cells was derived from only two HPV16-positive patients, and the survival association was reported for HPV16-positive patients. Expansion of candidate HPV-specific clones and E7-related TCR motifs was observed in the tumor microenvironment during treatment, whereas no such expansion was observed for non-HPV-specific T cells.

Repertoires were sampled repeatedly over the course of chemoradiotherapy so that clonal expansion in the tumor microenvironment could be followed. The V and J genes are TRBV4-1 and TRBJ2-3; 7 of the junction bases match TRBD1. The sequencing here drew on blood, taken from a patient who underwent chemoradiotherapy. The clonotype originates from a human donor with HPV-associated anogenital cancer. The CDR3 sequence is CASSPGQADTQYF. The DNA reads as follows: TGCGCCAGCAGCCCCGGACAGGCCGATACGCAGTATTTT.